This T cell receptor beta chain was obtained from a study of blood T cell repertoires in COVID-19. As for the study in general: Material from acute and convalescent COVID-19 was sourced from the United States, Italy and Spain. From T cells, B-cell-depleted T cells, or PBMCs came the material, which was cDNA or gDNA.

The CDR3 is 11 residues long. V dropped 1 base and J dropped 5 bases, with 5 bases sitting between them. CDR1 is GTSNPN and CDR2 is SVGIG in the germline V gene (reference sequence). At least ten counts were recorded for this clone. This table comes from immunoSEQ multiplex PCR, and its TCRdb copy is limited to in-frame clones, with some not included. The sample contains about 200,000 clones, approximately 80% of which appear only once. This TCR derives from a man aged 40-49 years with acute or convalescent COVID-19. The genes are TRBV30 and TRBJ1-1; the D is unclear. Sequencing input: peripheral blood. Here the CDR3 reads CAWSGQTEAFF. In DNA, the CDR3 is TGTGCCTGGAGTGGCCAGACTGAAGCTTTCTTT.